The rows below give T cell receptor beta chains drawn from one sample of a study of blood T cell repertoires in COVID-19. Here immunoSEQ multiplex PCR was the method, and the copy in TCRdb shows in-frame clones only, minus some. In the table there are some 240,000 clones, roughly four fifths of which are singletons. Source material: peripheral blood. These receptors were taken from a woman in her 70s with COVID-19, enrolled during active disease. The CDR3 runs from the conserved cysteine through the conserved F or W. A D gene is named only where the DNA matches it firmly. Some rows have no size entry. The others give once, few or many, or a class for an expanded clone.

j_call clone_size v_call d_call cdr3_aa cdr3_nt
TRBJ1-4 NA TRBV7-9 TRBD1 CASMVAQGEEKLFF TGTGCCAGCATGGTTGCACAGGGGGAGGAAAAACTGTTTTTT
TRBJ2-1 NA TRBV5-1 TRBD2 CASSLELADNNEQFF TGCGCCAGCAGCTTGGAACTAGCGGACAACAATGAGCAGTTCTTC
TRBJ2-7 NA TRBV10-2 TRBD2 CASMGLAANYEQYF TGCGCCAGCATGGGCCTAGCGGCAAACTACGAGCAGTACTTC
TRBJ1-5 few TRBV19 TRBD1 CASTTLDRGNQPQHF TGTGCCAGTACCACCCTGGACAGGGGGAATCAGCCCCAGCATTTT
TRBJ2-3 NA TRBV29-1 TRBD1 CSVQGASSTDTQYF TGCAGCGTTCAGGGGGCATCGAGCACAGATACGCAGTATTTT
TRBJ1-5 NA TRBV2 TRBD1 CASSEAGTVNQPQHF TGTGCCAGCAGTGAAGCGGGGACAGTTAATCAGCCCCAGCATTTT
TRBJ2-7 NA TRBV7-6 TRBD1 CASSFRNRGWEQYF TGTGCCAGCAGCTTCCGAAACAGGGGGTGGGAGCAGTACTTC
TRBJ2-3 NA TRBV5-5 NA CASSLGPADTQYF TGTGCCAGCAGCTTGGGTCCAGCAGATACGCAGTATTTT
TRBJ1-5 NA TRBV24-1 NA CATSIGTTNQPQHF TGTGCCACCAGCATCGGGACAACCAATCAGCCCCAGCATTTT
TRBJ2-3 NA TRBV3-1/TRBV3-2 NA CASSQKSRDTQYF TGTGCCAGCAGCCAGAAGAGTAGAGATACGCAGTATTTT
TRBJ1-1 NA TRBV3-1/TRBV3-2 TRBD1 CASSQGQGLNTEAFF TGTGCCAGCAGCCAAGGACAGGGATTGAACACTGAAGCTTTCTTT
TRBJ1-1 NA TRBV5-1 NA CASKRVLGGTEAFF TGCGCCAGCAAAAGGGTATTGGGGGGTACTGAAGCTTTCTTT
TRBJ1-1 NA TRBV7-6 NA CASSMWPRGGETEAFF TGTGCCAGCAGCATGTGGCCACGAGGAGGAGAGACTGAAGCTTTCTTT
TRBJ1-3 NA TRBV4-3 NA CASSQVTGRRGNTIYF TGCGCCAGCAGCCAAGTGACAGGCCGACGTGGAAACACCATATATTTT
TRBJ2-3 NA TRBV24-1 TRBD1 CATSDLPGTGPSDTQYF TGTGCCACCAGTGACCTCCCCGGGACAGGGCCCTCAGATACGCAGTATTTT
TRBJ1-5 NA TRBV5-6 TRBD1 CASSSDRGEPQHF TGTGCCAGCAGCTCGGACAGGGGGGAGCCCCAGCATTTT
TRBJ2-7 NA TRBV25-1 NA CASSGHPSTYEQYF TGTGCCAGCAGTGGACATCCCTCCACCTACGAGCAGTACTTC
TRBJ2-7 NA TRBV6-5 NA CASSPNRPSYEQYF TGTGCCAGCAGTCCAAACAGGCCGTCCTACGAGCAGTACTTC
TRBJ1-1 NA TRBV5-1 NA CASSLRPQGDTEAFF TGCGCCAGCAGCCTCCGACCACAGGGAGACACTGAAGCTTTCTTT
TRBJ1-6 NA TRBV7-9 NA CASSPSINFNSPLHF TGTGCCAGCAGCCCTAGTATAAACTTTAATTCACCCCTCCACTTT
TRBJ1-2 NA TRBV6-2/TRBV6-3 NA CASSYTGTYGYTF TGTGCCAGCAGTTACACAGGGACCTATGGCTACACCTTC
TRBJ2-7 NA TRBV19 NA CASSPRGNTYEQYF TGTGCCAGTAGTCCCCGGGGAAATACTTACGAGCAGTACTTC
TRBJ1-4 NA TRBV7-8 NA CASSVVGGGKLFF TGTGCCAGCAGCGTCGTTGGAGGAGGAAAACTGTTTTTT
TRBJ1-2 once TRBV10-3 NA CAISESSYGYTF TGTGCCATCAGTGAGTCGAGCTATGGCTACACCTTC
TRBJ1-1 NA TRBV28 NA CASSDGQNMNTEAFF TGTGCCAGCAGTGATGGTCAGAACATGAACACTGAAGCTTTCTTT
TRBJ2-7 NA TRBV21-1 NA CASSKFVRAAAYEQYF TGTGCCAGCAGCAAATTCGTGCGGGCCGCCGCCTACGAGCAGTACTTC